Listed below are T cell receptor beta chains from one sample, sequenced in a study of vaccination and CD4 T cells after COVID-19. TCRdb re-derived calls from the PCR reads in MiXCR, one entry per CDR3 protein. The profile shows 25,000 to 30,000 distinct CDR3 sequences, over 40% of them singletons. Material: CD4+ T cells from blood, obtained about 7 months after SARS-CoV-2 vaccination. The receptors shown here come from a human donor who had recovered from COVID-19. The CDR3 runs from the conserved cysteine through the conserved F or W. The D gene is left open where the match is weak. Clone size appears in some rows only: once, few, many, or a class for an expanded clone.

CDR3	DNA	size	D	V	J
CASSVTGIEQYF	TGTGCCAGCAGTGTCACAGGGATAGAGCAGTACTTC	-	-	TRBV6-1	TRBJ2-7
CASRLKANTGELFF	TGTGCCAGCAGATTAAAAGCGAACACCGGGGAGCTGTTTTTT	-	-	TRBV6-1	TRBJ2-2
CASRTSGGNEQFF	TGTGCCAGCCGGACTAGCGGGGGCAATGAGCAGTTCTTC	few	TRBD2	TRBV6-1	TRBJ2-1
CASSFLRGAGGYTF	TGTGCCAGCAGTTTTCTGAGGGGCGCGGGTGGCTACACCTTC	few	-	TRBV28	TRBJ1-2
CASSQGLADYNEQFF	TGCGCCAGCAGCCAAGGTTTAGCAGATTACAATGAGCAGTTCTTC	-	-	TRBV4-3	TRBJ2-1
CASSLWTGNGHTDTQYF	TGTGCCAGCAGTTTATGGACAGGGAACGGGCACACAGATACGCAGTATTTT	-	TRBD1	TRBV28	TRBJ2-3
CASSLENTEAFF	TGTGCCAGCAGCTTAGAGAACACTGAAGCTTTCTTT	-	-	TRBV7-3	TRBJ1-1
CASSLVPRGGSYEQYF	TGTGCCAGCAGCTTAGTCCCCAGGGGAGGTTCCTACGAGCAGTACTTC	-	-	TRBV7-2	TRBJ2-7
CASGLGRIQETQYF	TGTGCCAGCGGCCTGGGTAGGATACAAGAGACCCAGTACTTC	-	-	TRBV6-1	TRBJ2-5
CASSERVVTDTQYF	TGTGCCAGCAGTGAGAGGGTAGTCACAGATACGCAGTATTTT	once	-	TRBV2	TRBJ2-3
CSASRRLETQYF	TGCAGTGCTAGCAGGAGGCTAGAGACCCAGTACTTC	-	-	TRBV20-1	TRBJ2-5
CASSHQQTTSDNTDTQYF	TGTGCCAGCAGCCACCAACAGACGACTAGCGACAACACAGATACGCAGTATTTT	-	TRBD2	TRBV4-2	TRBJ2-3
CASRPPRQGIGETQYF	TGTGCCAGCCGGCCCCCCAGACAGGGGATTGGAGAGACCCAGTACTTC	few	TRBD1	TRBV7-9	TRBJ2-5
CSARDRKDRYEQYF	TGCAGTGCTAGAGATCGTAAGGACCGGTACGAGCAGTACTTC	-	-	TRBV20-1	TRBJ2-7
CSARGQVDGQPQHF	TGCAGTGCTAGAGGACAGGTGGACGGTCAGCCCCAGCATTTT	few	-	TRBV20-1	TRBJ1-5
CAKQHRDREAFF	TGTGCTAAGCAGCACCGGGACAGGGAAGCTTTCTTT	-	-	TRBV21-1	TRBJ1-1
CASSLMGSGTGELFF	TGTGCCAGCAGTTTAATGGGCTCGGGGACCGGGGAGCTGTTTTTT	-	-	TRBV27	TRBJ2-2
CASTGTGRRGTEAFF	TGTGCCAGCACCGGCACAGGCCGGAGGGGCACTGAAGCTTTCTTT	-	-	TRBV6-1	TRBJ1-1
CSADFGQGRSGYTF	TGCAGTGCTGACTTCGGACAGGGAAGGAGTGGCTACACCTTC	few	TRBD1	TRBV20-1	TRBJ1-2
CASRLTGSRSYEQYF	TGTGCCAGCAGACTTACCGGGTCGCGCTCCTACGAGCAGTACTTC	-	-	TRBV28	TRBJ2-7
CASSLRGGPSYEQYF	TGTGCCAGCAGTTTACGGGGCGGGCCCTCCTACGAGCAGTACTTC	few	-	TRBV28	TRBJ2-7
CASKGQGSTYEQYF	TGCGCCAGCAAGGGACAGGGGTCTACCTACGAGCAGTACTTC	few	TRBD1	TRBV10-1	TRBJ2-7
CASWVAGVETQYF	TGTGCCAGCTGGGTAGCGGGAGTGGAGACCCAGTACTTC	few	TRBD2	TRBV2	TRBJ2-5
CASSRGQGNLYEQYF	TGTGCCAGCAGTCGAGGACAGGGGAATCTCTACGAGCAGTACTTC	-	TRBD1	TRBV6-1	TRBJ2-7
CASRNAGGPLSDTQYF	TGTGCCAGCAGGAATGCGGGAGGGCCTCTCTCAGATACGCAGTATTTT	-	TRBD2	TRBV6-1	TRBJ2-3
CASSVKGQKAFF	TGTGCCAGCAGCGTCAAAGGCCAGAAAGCTTTCTTT	-	-	TRBV7-8	TRBJ1-1